These T cell receptor beta chains were read from a single sample in a study of blood T cells in healthy people across ages. TCRdb passed the 5' RACE reads through MiXCR, listing each CDR3 protein once. In the table there are roughly 1,500,000 distinct CDR3 sequences, around two fifths of which are singletons. Sequences were obtained from blood. All receptors come from a woman aged 18-30 years in good health. Both conserved end residues are part of each CDR3. Each record gives: J gene, D gene, V gene, clone size, CDR3 protein, CDR3 DNA. A D gene is named only where the DNA matches it firmly. Size is stated for part of the rows, as once, few or many counts, or as a class when the clone is expanded.

j_call: TRBJ2-2
d_call: -
v_call: TRBV27
clone_size: -
cdr3_aa: CASSWSATGELFF
cdr3_nt: TGTGCCAGCAGTTGGAGCGCCACCGGGGAGCTGTTTTTT

j_call: TRBJ2-5
d_call: -
v_call: TRBV10-2
clone_size: -
cdr3_aa: CASSVLQETQYF
cdr3_nt: TGCGCCAGCAGTGTCCTACAAGAGACCCAGTACTTC

j_call: TRBJ2-7
d_call: -
v_call: TRBV20-1
clone_size: few
cdr3_aa: CSARDGIRGAYEQYF
cdr3_nt: TGCAGTGCTAGAGATGGGATCAGGGGCGCCTACGAGCAGTACTTC

j_call: TRBJ1-1
d_call: TRBD1
v_call: TRBV7-2
clone_size: -
cdr3_aa: CASSATGQGSMYTEAFF
cdr3_nt: TGTGCCAGCAGCGCTACGGGACAGGGTAGCATGTACACTGAAGCTTTCTTT

j_call: TRBJ2-1
d_call: -
v_call: TRBV12-3/TRBV12-4
clone_size: -
cdr3_aa: CASSLALTRNEQFF
cdr3_nt: TGTGCCAGCAGTTTAGCCTTGACCCGCAATGAGCAGTTCTTC

j_call: TRBJ2-5
d_call: -
v_call: TRBV10-3
clone_size: -
cdr3_aa: CAISAYPRGETQYF
cdr3_nt: TGTGCCATCAGTGCCTACCCCAGGGGAGAGACCCAGTACTTC

j_call: TRBJ2-3
d_call: TRBD2
v_call: TRBV12-3/TRBV12-4
clone_size: -
cdr3_aa: CASSLTSGSNTQYF
cdr3_nt: TGTGCCAGCAGTTTGACTAGCGGGAGCAATACGCAGTATTTT

j_call: TRBJ2-5
d_call: TRBD1
v_call: TRBV7-3
clone_size: -
cdr3_aa: CASSLGGAGGQETQYF
cdr3_nt: TGTGCCAGCAGCTTAGGGGGAGCAGGGGGACAAGAGACCCAGTACTTC

j_call: TRBJ2-1
d_call: -
v_call: TRBV12-3/TRBV12-4
clone_size: -
cdr3_aa: CASSFRAEIGEQFF
cdr3_nt: TGTGCCAGCAGTTTTAGGGCCGAGATTGGCGAGCAGTTCTTC

j_call: TRBJ1-2
d_call: -
v_call: TRBV4-1
clone_size: few
cdr3_aa: CASSQDSVDGYTF
cdr3_nt: TGCGCCAGCAGCCAAGATAGTGTGGACGGCTACACCTTC

j_call: TRBJ2-7
d_call: TRBD2
v_call: TRBV3-1
clone_size: -
cdr3_aa: CASSQEEWGLAEEGSYNEQYF
cdr3_nt: TGTGCCAGCAGCCAAGAAGAGTGGGGACTAGCGGAGGAGGGCTCCTACAATGAGCAGTACTTC

j_call: TRBJ1-5
d_call: -
v_call: TRBV28
clone_size: -
cdr3_aa: CASSLNRIRGQPQHF
cdr3_nt: TGTGCCAGCAGTCTAAACAGGATTCGGGGTCAGCCCCAGCATTTT

j_call: TRBJ1-2
d_call: TRBD1
v_call: TRBV3-1
clone_size: -
cdr3_aa: CASREQGSYGYTF
cdr3_nt: TGTGCCAGCAGGGAACAGGGGTCCTATGGCTACACCTTC

j_call: TRBJ2-7
d_call: TRBD1
v_call: TRBV15
clone_size: few
cdr3_aa: CATNLGQGTHEQYF
cdr3_nt: TGTGCCACCAACCTAGGACAGGGTACCCACGAGCAGTACTTC

j_call: TRBJ2-4
d_call: TRBD2
v_call: TRBV11-2
clone_size: -
cdr3_aa: CASRSTSGSRYEQYF
cdr3_nt: TGTGCCAGCAGGTCGACTAGCGGGAGTAGATACGAACAGTACTTC

j_call: TRBJ2-3
d_call: -
v_call: TRBV14
clone_size: once
cdr3_aa: CASSQDRAHTQYF
cdr3_nt: TGTGCCAGCAGCCAAGATAGAGCTCATACGCAGTATTTT

j_call: TRBJ2-3
d_call: -
v_call: TRBV11-2
clone_size: -
cdr3_aa: CASSPQGSDTDTQYF
cdr3_nt: TGTGCCAGCAGCCCACAAGGTTCCGACACAGATACGCAGTATTTT

j_call: TRBJ1-2
d_call: -
v_call: TRBV7-9
clone_size: many
cdr3_aa: CASSHGENYGYTF
cdr3_nt: TGTGCCAGCAGCCACGGGGAAAACTATGGCTACACCTTC

j_call: TRBJ1-1
d_call: TRBD1
v_call: TRBV12-5
clone_size: -
cdr3_aa: CASGLGWTGPNTEAFF
cdr3_nt: TGTGCTAGTGGTTTGGGATGGACAGGGCCTAACACTGAAGCTTTCTTT

j_call: TRBJ2-5
d_call: TRBD1
v_call: TRBV28
clone_size: once
cdr3_aa: CASSKGTGETQYF
cdr3_nt: TGTGCCAGCAGTAAAGGGACAGGAGAGACCCAGTACTTC

j_call: TRBJ2-7
d_call: TRBD2
v_call: TRBV20-1
clone_size: few
cdr3_aa: CSARTSGIYEQYF
cdr3_nt: TGCAGTGCTAGGACTAGCGGGATTTACGAGCAGTACTTC

j_call: TRBJ1-1
d_call: -
v_call: TRBV4-2
clone_size: -
cdr3_aa: CASSPGSAEAFF
cdr3_nt: TGTGCCAGCAGCCCCGGAAGTGCTGAAGCTTTCTTT

j_call: TRBJ2-7
d_call: TRBD1
v_call: TRBV5-1
clone_size: -
cdr3_aa: CASSLGTGVSYEQYF
cdr3_nt: TGCGCCAGCAGCTTGGGGACAGGGGTTTCCTACGAGCAGTACTTC

j_call: TRBJ1-6
d_call: -
v_call: TRBV7-2
clone_size: -
cdr3_aa: CASSSIGRGGSPLHF
cdr3_nt: TGTGCCAGCAGCTCGATTGGCAGGGGTGGTTCACCCCTCCACTTT

j_call: TRBJ2-7
d_call: -
v_call: TRBV3-1
clone_size: -
cdr3_aa: CASSQAPLGPYNEQYF
cdr3_nt: TGTGCCAGCAGCCAAGCTCCGCTAGGTCCCTACAATGAGCAGTACTTC

j_call: TRBJ2-2
d_call: -
v_call: TRBV12-5
clone_size: -
cdr3_aa: CASGLTRTENTGELFF
cdr3_nt: TGTGCTAGTGGTTTGACCCGGACGGAGAACACCGGGGAGCTGTTTTTT